The rows below give T cell receptor beta chains drawn from one sample of a study of a mutant IDH1 vaccine in newly diagnosed glioma. These receptors have no identified antigens. The data were produced by immunoSEQ multiplex PCR, yet TCRdb's version contains in-frame clones alone and is incomplete. The repertoire holds about 62,000 clones, less than 90% seen once, with 3.8% in the top ten. Sample: PBMCs, taken from a glioma patient whose treatment included an IDH1 peptide vaccine. All receptors come from a man aged 30 to 39 with glioma. Each CDR3 is given with its conserved first and last residue. The order of the fields is V gene, clone size, J gene, CDR3 length, D gene, CDR3 protein, CDR3 DNA. The D gene is left open where the match is weak. Size tells how often a clone was seen (once, few, many) or the class of an expanded clone, and some rows leave it out.

>TRBV29-1|NA|TRBJ2-7|12|TRBD1
CSASGTGWEQYF
TGCAGCGCGTCCGGGACAGGCTGGGAGCAGTACTTC
>TRBV4-1|NA|TRBJ1-1|12|NA
CASSHVNTEAFF
TGCGCCAGCAGCCACGTGAACACTGAAGCTTTCTTT
>TRBV7-8|NA|TRBJ1-1|14|NA
CASSLRGATTEAFF
TGTGCCAGCAGCTTACGGGGGGCGACGACTGAAGCTTTCTTT
>TRBV5-1|NA|TRBJ2-7|13|NA
CASSFGINYEQYF
TGCGCCAGCAGCTTCGGGATTAACTACGAGCAGTACTTC
>TRBV25-1|once|TRBJ2-6|15|NA
CASSFAPSRANVLTF
TGTGCCAGCAGTTTCGCGCCAAGTCGGGCCAACGTCCTGACTTTC
>TRBV11-3|NA|TRBJ2-2|16|NA
CASSLRESGNTGELFF
TGTGCCAGCAGCTTAAGGGAAAGCGGGAACACCGGGGAGCTGTTTTTT
>TRBV4-1|NA|TRBJ1-6|17|NA
CASSQDWESRPYSPLHF
TGCGCCAGCAGCCAAGACTGGGAGAGCAGGCCGTATTCACCCCTCCACTTT
>TRBV27|NA|TRBJ1-1|17|TRBD1
CASSSSAGQDTNTEAFF
TGTGCCAGCAGTTCATCCGCCGGACAGGATACGAACACTGAAGCTTTCTTT
>TRBV10-1|NA|TRBJ2-5|13|NA
CASSAGHKETQYF
TGCGCCAGCAGTGCGGGACATAAAGAGACCCAGTACTTC
>TRBV11-2|once|TRBJ2-1|15|TRBD2
CASSTVRGGGNEQFF
TGTGCCAGCAGCACCGTCCGGGGGGGAGGGAATGAGCAGTTCTTC
>TRBV19|NA|TRBJ2-1|16|TRBD1
CASTSRTGGFYNEQFF
TGTGCCAGTACCTCTCGGACAGGGGGCTTCTACAATGAGCAGTTCTTC
>TRBV5-6|NA|TRBJ2-7|15|NA
CASSSGDRFSYEQYF
TGTGCCAGCAGCTCAGGGGATCGATTCTCCTACGAGCAGTACTTC
>TRBV18|NA|TRBJ2-5|13|TRBD2
CASSGGSQETQYF
TGTGCCAGCTCGGGGGGGTCACAAGAGACCCAGTACTTC
>TRBV10-1|once|TRBJ2-7|14|NA
CASSKTVDSYEQYF
TGCGCCAGCAGTAAGACAGTTGACTCCTACGAGCAGTACTTC
>TRBV12-5|NA|TRBJ1-4|15|TRBD1
CASGLDRALGEKLFF
TGTGCTAGTGGTTTAGACAGGGCCCTTGGTGAAAAACTGTTTTTT
>TRBV27|NA|TRBJ2-7|14|TRBD1
CASSSWDRAYEQYF
TGTGCCAGCAGTTCTTGGGACAGGGCCTACGAGCAGTACTTC
>TRBV11-2|NA|TRBJ1-4|15|TRBD1
CASSPPQGPNEKLFF
TGTGCCAGCAGCCCGCCACAGGGGCCTAATGAAAAACTGTTTTTT
>TRBV5-4|NA|TRBJ2-7|17|NA
CASSLVLSTGITYEQYF
TGTGCCAGCAGCTTGGTTCTTAGCACAGGGATTACCTACGAGCAGTACTTC
>TRBV4-1|NA|TRBJ1-2|14|NA
CASSQDRQIYGYTF
TGCGCCAGCAGCCAAGATCGGCAGATATATGGCTACACCTTC
>TRBV10-3|NA|TRBJ1-4|14|NA
CAISDTGTTEKLFF
TGTGCCATCAGTGATACCGGGACCACTGAAAAACTGTTTTTT
>TRBV6-1|NA|TRBJ2-1|12|NA
CASSETSDEQFF
TGTGCCAGCAGTGAAACGTCGGATGAGCAGTTCTTC
>TRBV5-1|NA|TRBJ1-2|13|NA
CASSLAGNYGYTF
TGCGCCAGCAGCTTGGCAGGGAACTATGGCTACACCTTC
>TRBV7-9|NA|TRBJ1-2|13|TRBD1
CASSHQGGYGYTF
TGTGCCAGCAGCCACCAGGGGGGCTATGGCTACACCTTC
>TRBV9|NA|TRBJ2-3|14|TRBD1
CASSVGQGRDTQYF
TGTGCCAGCAGCGTAGGACAGGGGCGCGATACGCAGTATTTT
>TRBV28|NA|TRBJ2-5|16|NA
CASGGSLGAGQETQYF
TGTGCCAGCGGGGGTTCGTTAGGGGCCGGCCAAGAGACCCAGTACTTC
>TRBV7-9|NA|TRBJ2-3|17|NA
CASSLGLRRSSKDTQYF
TGTGCCAGCAGCTTAGGGTTGCGGAGAAGTTCCAAGGATACGCAGTATTTT
>TRBV10-3|NA|TRBJ2-3|12|NA
CAISQTSDTQYF
TGTGCCATCAGTCAAACTTCGGATACGCAGTATTTT
>TRBV5-6|NA|TRBJ2-1|16|TRBD2
CASSLGLAGKNNEQFF
TGTGCCAGCAGCTTGGGTCTAGCGGGGAAAAACAATGAGCAGTTCTTC
>TRBV27|NA|TRBJ1-5|15|NA
CASSFSGAYNQPQHF
TGTGCCAGCAGTTTTTCGGGAGCGTACAATCAGCCCCAGCATTTT
>TRBV6-6|once|TRBJ2-1|15|NA
CASSSQGSSYNEQFF
TGTGCCAGCAGTTCCCAGGGGTCCTCCTACAATGAGCAGTTCTTC
>TRBV27|NA|TRBJ1-2|14|TRBD1
CASSTDRALRGYTF
TGTGCCAGCAGTACCGACAGGGCGTTACGGGGCTACACCTTC
>TRBV5-4|NA|TRBJ2-5|14|NA
CASSTIQGGETQYF
TGTGCCAGCAGCACTATACAGGGAGGGGAGACCCAGTACTTC
>TRBV29-1|NA|TRBJ2-2|13|NA
CSVHDSVAGELFF
TGCAGCGTCCATGACAGCGTCGCCGGGGAGCTGTTTTTT
>TRBV27|NA|TRBJ1-6|16|TRBD1
CASSSIYRGRGSPLHF
TGTGCCAGCAGTTCAATCTACAGGGGGCGCGGTTCACCCCTCCACTTT
>TRBV15|NA|TRBJ2-5|14|TRBD2
CATRGTSGQETQYF
TGTGCCACCAGGGGGACTAGCGGCCAAGAGACCCAGTACTTC
>TRBV18|NA|TRBJ2-7|14|NA
CASSPKTGFYEQYF
TGTGCCAGCTCACCTAAAACAGGGTTCTACGAGCAGTACTTC
>TRBV6-5|NA|TRBJ1-2|14|NA
CASSLTGFGYGYTF
TGTGCCAGCAGCCTAACAGGGTTCGGCTATGGCTACACCTTC
>TRBV27|NA|TRBJ2-3|17|TRBD1
CASRWIGGAPSTDTQYF
TGTGCCAGCAGGTGGATAGGGGGCGCCCCTAGCACAGATACGCAGTATTTT
>TRBV19|NA|TRBJ1-5|15|TRBD1
CASSRDRGGNQPQHF
TGTGCCAGTAGTCGTGACAGGGGTGGCAATCAGCCCCAGCATTTT
>TRBV11-3|NA|TRBJ2-5|18|TRBD2
CASSIRRAGGILQETQYF
TGTGCCAGCAGTATTCGCCGGGCGGGGGGTATCCTCCAAGAGACCCAGTACTTC
>TRBV5-1|NA|TRBJ1-6|13|NA
CASSPEGNSPLHF
TGCGCCAGCAGCCCGGAGGGTAATTCACCCCTCCACTTT
>TRBV28|NA|TRBJ1-1|16|TRBD1
CASSLKGAAMNTEAFF
TGTGCCAGCAGTTTAAAGGGGGCGGCGATGAACACTGAAGCTTTCTTT
>TRBV5-6|NA|TRBJ1-2|15|NA
CASRTTGGLYFGYTF
TGTGCCAGCAGAACCACCGGAGGGCTTTACTTTGGCTACACCTTC
>TRBV6-5|NA|TRBJ2-1|15|NA
CASSSTPTGYNEQFF
TGTGCCAGCAGTTCCACGCCTACAGGGTACAATGAGCAGTTCTTC
>TRBV7-8|NA|TRBJ1-2|18|NA
CASRTPPGRPPTADGYTF
TGTGCCAGCAGAACCCCTCCAGGCAGGCCCCCGACTGCCGACGGCTACACCTTC
>TRBV11-2|once|TRBJ1-2|15|TRBD1
CASSLGQGAVYGYTF
TGTGCCAGCAGCCTAGGACAGGGGGCGGTCTATGGCTACACCTTC
>TRBV15|NA|TRBJ1-5|12|NA
CATKGGNQPQHF
TGTGCCACCAAAGGAGGCAATCAGCCCCAGCATTTT
>TRBV5-1|NA|TRBJ2-7|13|NA
CASSLGGTYEQYF
TGCGCCAGCAGCTTGGGGGGGACCTACGAGCAGTACTTC
>TRBV4-2|NA|TRBJ1-5|13|NA
CASSQELRQPQHF
TGTGCCAGCAGCCAAGAATTGAGGCAGCCCCAGCATTTT
>TRBV28|NA|TRBJ1-2|14|NA
CASSQQPGHYGYTF
TGTGCCAGCAGCCAACAACCGGGACACTATGGCTACACCTTC
>TRBV5-4|NA|TRBJ1-1|16|NA
CASSVSTGLRGTEAFF
TGTGCCAGCAGCGTCTCGACAGGCCTCCGGGGAACTGAAGCTTTCTTT